This T cell receptor beta chain was identified during a study of cytomegalovirus exposure and HLA in healthy donors. Study-wide results and caveats: CMV antigen specificity of three CMV-associated chains was confirmed in vitro. Listed as cytomegalovirus-associated were around 160 TCR beta chains.

Concerning this clone: No antigen is known for it.

Primers for the PCR totalled 60 Vbeta and 13 Jbeta. Assay: immunoSEQ multiplex PCR; the TCRdb copy retains only in-frame clones and omits some. The table has approximately 100,000 clones, 55% to 65% seen once. The CDR3 extends over 15 amino acids. V was clipped by 7 bases and J by 3 bases; unmatched bases: 8. The germline CDR1 and CDR2 sequences are SNHLY and FYNNEI. This clonotype was obtained from a man aged 25-45 years in good health and CMV-seropositive. V and J are TRBV2 and TRBJ2-2; 7 bases are shared with TRBD1. Sequences were obtained from PBMCs. The CDR3, as DNA: TGTGCCAGCATCGCAGGGGGTTTGGACACCGGGGAGCTGTTTTTT. Translation gives CASIAGGLDTGELFF.